Below are 3 T cell receptor beta chains sequenced from a single sample in a study of T cell changes during pregnancy in multiple sclerosis. Clones were read by immunoSEQ multiplex PCR, and TCRdb kept only the in-frame ones, dropping some. Among approximately 70,000 clones, about 91% were seen once, and the ten largest hold over 1.1%. The sequenced sample was peripheral blood, obtained after pregnancy. The receptor source for this set is a female donor with multiple sclerosis, enrolled in a pregnancy study.

The chain recombines TRBV30 with TRBJ2-5, with a possible D match to TRBD1 (5 bases). CDR1 is GTSNPN and CDR2 is SVGIG in the germline V gene (reference sequence). This CDR3 comprises 13 residues. V was clipped by 8 bases and J by 6 bases, with 19 bases between them. CDR3 protein: CAVTWQGRKTQYF. CDR3 nucleotides: TGTGCCGTCACCTGGCAGGGTAGGAAGACCCAGTACTTC.

V and J are TRBV28 and TRBJ2-3; weak D call: TRBD2 (6 bases). The length of the CDR3 is 17 residues. The germline gives CDR1 MDHEN, CDR2 SYDVKM. Trimming took off 4 bases at V and 3 bases at J, with 20 bases between the two ends. CDR3 amino acids: CASSSLNGSMGTDTQYF. In DNA, the CDR3 is TGTGCCAGCAGTTCCCTGAACGGGAGCATGGGGACAGATACGCAGTATTTT.

This rearrangement joins TRBV5-1 to TRBJ2-1, with D possibly TRBD1 on 5 matching bases. The CDR3 is 13 amino acids. Germline V CDR1 and CDR2: SGHRS, YFSETQ. Trimming shortened V by 5 bases and J by 6 bases, and 12 bases separated the two germline ends. The CDR3 DNA reads TGCGCCAGCAGGTCGACAGTGCCCAATGAGCAGTTCTTC. It translates to CASRSTVPNEQFF.